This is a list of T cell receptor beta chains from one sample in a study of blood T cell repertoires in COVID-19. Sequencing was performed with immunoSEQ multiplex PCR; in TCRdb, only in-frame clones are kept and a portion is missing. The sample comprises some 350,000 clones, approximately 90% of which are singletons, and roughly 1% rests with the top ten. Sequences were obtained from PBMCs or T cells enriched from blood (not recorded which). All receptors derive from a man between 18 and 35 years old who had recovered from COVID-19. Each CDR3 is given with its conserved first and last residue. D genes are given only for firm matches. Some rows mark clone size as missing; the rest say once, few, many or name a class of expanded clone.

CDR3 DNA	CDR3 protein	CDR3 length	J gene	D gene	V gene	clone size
TGCGCCAGCAGCCGGAAGGGCGGAGGCGCCTACAATGAGCAGTTCTTC	CASSRKGGGAYNEQFF	16	TRBJ2-1	NA	TRBV4-3	NA
TGCGCCAGCAGCTTTTTCATCCGGGGGGAGAACACTGAAGCTTTCTTT	CASSFFIRGENTEAFF	16	TRBJ1-1	NA	TRBV5-1	few
TGCGCCAGCAGCTTTAGACAGGGGGCGAACAATGAGCAGTTCTTC	CASSFRQGANNEQFF	15	TRBJ2-1	TRBD1	TRBV5-1	NA
TGTGCCAGTTCGGGACAGAACTATGGCTACACCTTC	CASSGQNYGYTF	12	TRBJ1-2	TRBD1	TRBV18	NA
TGTGCCAGCAGCTTGAGAAGAACGGGACTTCTTAATGAAAAACTGTTTTTT	CASSLRRTGLLNEKLFF	17	TRBJ1-4	NA	TRBV5-6	NA
TGTGCCAGCAGCCAACGGCACTATCGCACAGATACGCAGTATTTT	CASSQRHYRTDTQYF	15	TRBJ2-3	NA	TRBV25-1	NA
TGTGCCAGCAATCCCGGGACAGGGGCTTACAATGAGCAGTTCTTC	CASNPGTGAYNEQFF	15	TRBJ2-1	TRBD1	TRBV6-5	NA
TGTGCCAGCAGCCTCACCCTCCCTCAGCGGATAAGGGTCAATGAGCAGTTCTTC	CASSLTLPQRIRVNEQFF	18	TRBJ2-1	NA	TRBV2	NA
TGTGCCAGCAGTCCCTACAGGGGGAACTTGGTAGATCAGCCCCAGCATTTT	CASSPYRGNLVDQPQHF	17	TRBJ1-5	TRBD1	TRBV27	NA
TGTGCCACCAGTGATTGGACTAGCGCATGGGATACGCAGTATTTT	CATSDWTSAWDTQYF	15	TRBJ2-3	TRBD2	TRBV24-1	NA
TGTGCCAGCAGTTACTCGGGGGGGGAGACCCAGTACTTC	CASSYSGGETQYF	13	TRBJ2-5	TRBD2	TRBV6-5	NA
TGTGCCAGCAGCTTAAGAGGGGGGGATGGTTCACCCCTCCACTTT	CASSLRGGDGSPLHF	15	TRBJ1-6	NA	TRBV11-2	NA
TGTGCCAGCAGTCCGGGTTCCCGGACAGATACGCAGTATTTT	CASSPGSRTDTQYF	14	TRBJ2-3	NA	TRBV25-1	NA
TGTGCCAGCAGCTTAGGTCCCGGAGGGATTTACAATGAGCAGTTCTTC	CASSLGPGGIYNEQFF	16	TRBJ2-1	NA	TRBV7-9	NA
TGTGCCAGCAGCGTTGGACACGACATGAACACTGAAGCTTTCTTT	CASSVGHDMNTEAFF	15	TRBJ1-1	NA	TRBV9	NA
TGCGCCAGCAGCTTGGAGGCCGGCCGGGTTGAAAAACTGTTTTTT	CASSLEAGRVEKLFF	15	TRBJ1-4	NA	TRBV5-1	NA
TGTGCCAGCAGGCCCACCGGGACAGGGATCTACGAGCAGTACTTC	CASRPTGTGIYEQYF	15	TRBJ2-7	TRBD1	TRBV28	few
TGCGCCAGCAGCTTGGGGTCGGGGGGCGCCACTGAAGCTTTCTTT	CASSLGSGGATEAFF	15	TRBJ1-1	NA	TRBV5-1	NA
TGTGCCAGCAGCCCACGACAGTTCTCCATCCTCTACGAGCAGTACTTC	CASSPRQFSILYEQYF	16	TRBJ2-7	NA	TRBV3-1/TRBV3-2	NA
TGTGCCAGCAGTTACTACGTTAGGAGGGATAATTCACCCCTCCACTTT	CASSYYVRRDNSPLHF	16	TRBJ1-6	NA	TRBV28	NA
TGTGCCAGTAGTATGGGACAGGGGTCTGAAGCTTTCTTT	CASSMGQGSEAFF	13	TRBJ1-1	TRBD1	TRBV19	NA
TGCAGTGCTACCTCAGGAACTTCTAACACCTTC	CSATSGTSNTF	11	TRBJ1-2	NA	TRBV20-1	NA
TGTGCCAGCAGCTACGACAGGGGGACTAACTATGGCTACACCTTC	CASSYDRGTNYGYTF	15	TRBJ1-2	TRBD1	TRBV7-2	NA
TGTGCCAGCAGCCACGAGTACTCCTACGAGCAGTACTTC	CASSHEYSYEQYF	13	TRBJ2-7	NA	TRBV3-1/TRBV3-2	NA
TGTGCCAGCAGCGCCTCGGACAGGGGAGACTACGAGCAGTACTTC	CASSASDRGDYEQYF	15	TRBJ2-7	TRBD1	TRBV9	NA
TGTGCCAGCAGTGAAGGCCTCAGGGGTACTGAAGCTTTCTTT	CASSEGLRGTEAFF	14	TRBJ1-1	NA	TRBV2	NA
TGTGCCAGCAGCCCCGGGGGGAGGAGCACTGAAGCTTTCTTT	CASSPGGRSTEAFF	14	TRBJ1-1	NA	TRBV7-3	NA
TGTGCCAGCAGCTTGCGAGGGTTGCGGAATGAGCAGTTCTTC	CASSLRGLRNEQFF	14	TRBJ2-1	NA	TRBV7-2	NA